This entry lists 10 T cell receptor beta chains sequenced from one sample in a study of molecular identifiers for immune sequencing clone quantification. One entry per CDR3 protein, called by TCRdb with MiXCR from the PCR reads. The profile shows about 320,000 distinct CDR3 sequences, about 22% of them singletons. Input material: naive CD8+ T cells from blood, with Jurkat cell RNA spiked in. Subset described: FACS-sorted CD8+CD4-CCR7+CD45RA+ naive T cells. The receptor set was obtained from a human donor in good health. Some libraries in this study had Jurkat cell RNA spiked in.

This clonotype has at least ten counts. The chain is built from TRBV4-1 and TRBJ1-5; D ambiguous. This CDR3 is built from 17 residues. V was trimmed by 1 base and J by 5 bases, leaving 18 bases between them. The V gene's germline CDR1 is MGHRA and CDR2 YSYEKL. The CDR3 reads CASSQVPPGPRDQPQHF. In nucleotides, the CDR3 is TGCGCCAGCAGCCAAGTCCCACCGGGCCCCCGGGATCAGCCCCAGCATTTT.

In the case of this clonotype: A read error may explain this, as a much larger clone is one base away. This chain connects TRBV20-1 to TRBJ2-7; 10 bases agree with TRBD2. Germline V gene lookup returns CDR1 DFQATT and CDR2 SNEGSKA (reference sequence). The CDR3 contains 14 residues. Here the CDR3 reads CSADGLADSCEQYF. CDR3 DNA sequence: TGCAGTGCTGACGGACTAGCGGACTCCTGCGAGCAGTACTTC.

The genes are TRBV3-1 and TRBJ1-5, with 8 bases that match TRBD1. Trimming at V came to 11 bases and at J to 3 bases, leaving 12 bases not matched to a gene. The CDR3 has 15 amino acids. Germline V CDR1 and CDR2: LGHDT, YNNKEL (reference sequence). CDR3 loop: CALRGRQGYNQPQHF. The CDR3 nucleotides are TGTGCCCTTAGAGGTCGACAGGGGTACAATCAGCCCCAGCATTTT.

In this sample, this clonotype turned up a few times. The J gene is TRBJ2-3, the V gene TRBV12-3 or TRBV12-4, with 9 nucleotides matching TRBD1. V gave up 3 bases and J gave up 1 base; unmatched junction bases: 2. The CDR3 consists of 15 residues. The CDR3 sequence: CASSLRDRGTDTQYF. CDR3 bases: TGTGCCAGCAGTTTGAGGGACAGGGGCACAGATACGCAGTATTTT.

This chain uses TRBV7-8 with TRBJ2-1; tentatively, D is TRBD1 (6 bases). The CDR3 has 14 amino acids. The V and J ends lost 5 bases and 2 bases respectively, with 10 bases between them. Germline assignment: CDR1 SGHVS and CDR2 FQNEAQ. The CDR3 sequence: CASSPWDTYNEQFF. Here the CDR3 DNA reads TGTGCCAGCAGCCCTTGGGACACCTACAATGAGCAGTTCTTC. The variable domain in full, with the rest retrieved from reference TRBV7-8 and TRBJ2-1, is GAGVSQSPRYKVAKRGQDVALRCDPISGHVSLFWYQQALGQGPEFLTYFQNEAQLDKSGLPSDRFFAERPEGSVSTLKIQRTQQEDSAVYLCASSPWDTYNEQFFGPGTRLTVL.

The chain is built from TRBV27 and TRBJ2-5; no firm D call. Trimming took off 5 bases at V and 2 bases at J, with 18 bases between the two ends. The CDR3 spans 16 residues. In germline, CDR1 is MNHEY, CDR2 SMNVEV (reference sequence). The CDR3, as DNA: TGTGCCAGCAGTCTTTTATCACCCTCAGTGCAAGAGACCCAGTACTTC. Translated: CASSLLSPSVQETQYF.

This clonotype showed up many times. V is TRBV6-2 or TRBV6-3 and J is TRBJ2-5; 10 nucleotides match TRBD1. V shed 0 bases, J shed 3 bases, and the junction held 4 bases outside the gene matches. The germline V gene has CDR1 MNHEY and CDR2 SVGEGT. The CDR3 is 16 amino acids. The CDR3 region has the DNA TGTGCCAGCAGTTACTCCCGGGACAGGGGTGAAGAGACCCAGTACTTC. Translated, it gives CASSYSRDRGEETQYF.

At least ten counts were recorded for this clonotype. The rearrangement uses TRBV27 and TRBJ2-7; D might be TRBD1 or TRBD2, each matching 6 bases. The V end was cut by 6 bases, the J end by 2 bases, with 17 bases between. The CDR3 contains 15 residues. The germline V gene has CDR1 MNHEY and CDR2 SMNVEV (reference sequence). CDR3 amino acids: CASRLQGGSAYEQYF. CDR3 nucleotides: TGTGCCAGCAGGCTACAAGGGGGGTCGGCCTACGAGCAGTACTTC.

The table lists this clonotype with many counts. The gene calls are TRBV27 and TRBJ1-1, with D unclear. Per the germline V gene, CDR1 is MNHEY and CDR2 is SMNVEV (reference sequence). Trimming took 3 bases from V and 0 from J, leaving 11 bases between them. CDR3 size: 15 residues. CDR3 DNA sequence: TGTGCCAGCAGTTTGATTTCTCCTGTGAACACTGAAGCTTTCTTT. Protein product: CASSLISPVNTEAFF.

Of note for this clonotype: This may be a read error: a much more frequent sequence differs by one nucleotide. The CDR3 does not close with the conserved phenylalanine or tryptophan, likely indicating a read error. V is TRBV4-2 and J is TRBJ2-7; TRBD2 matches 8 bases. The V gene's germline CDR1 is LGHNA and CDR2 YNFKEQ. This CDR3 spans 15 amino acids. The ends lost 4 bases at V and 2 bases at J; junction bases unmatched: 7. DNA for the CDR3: TGTGCCAGCAGCCCAACTGGGCGGGGGGCCTACGAGCAGTACCTC. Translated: CASSPTGRGAYEQYL.